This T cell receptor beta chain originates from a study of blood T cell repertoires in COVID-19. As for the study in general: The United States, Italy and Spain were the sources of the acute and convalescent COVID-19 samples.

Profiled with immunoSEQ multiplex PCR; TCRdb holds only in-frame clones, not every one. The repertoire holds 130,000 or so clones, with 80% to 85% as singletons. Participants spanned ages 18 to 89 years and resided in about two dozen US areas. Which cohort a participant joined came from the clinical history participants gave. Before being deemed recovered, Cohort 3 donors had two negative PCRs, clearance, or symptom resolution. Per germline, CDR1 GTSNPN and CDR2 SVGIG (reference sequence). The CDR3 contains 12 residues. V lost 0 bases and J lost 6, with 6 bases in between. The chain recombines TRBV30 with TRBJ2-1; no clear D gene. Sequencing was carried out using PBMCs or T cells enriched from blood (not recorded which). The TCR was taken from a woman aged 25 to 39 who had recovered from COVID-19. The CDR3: CAWSVTGNEQFF. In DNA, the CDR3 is TGTGCCTGGAGTGTCACTGGCAATGAGCAGTTCTTC.